The T cell receptor (beta chain) described here comes from a study of human thymus T cells. Study-level findings and limits: Within thymic and blood repertoires, V and J gene usage appeared to be biased.

A note on this clone: Antigen specificity is unknown.

Sequenced by immunoSEQ multiplex PCR; TCRdb stores in-frame clones only, minus some. The repertoire consists of around 44,000 clones, with about 93% occurring once and the leading ten covering about 0.12%. Donors consisted of healthy Finnish infants (having corrective surgery for congenital heart defects). From germline, CDR1 is MDHEN and CDR2 SYDVKM. J lost 1 base, V lost 8 bases, and 12 bases had no gene match. CDR3 size: 18 residues. The chain has TRBV28 and TRBJ2-5; 14 nucleotides align to TRBD2. The origin of this receptor is a boy less than two years old with a congenital heart defect but otherwise immunologically healthy. Input material: blood. CDR3 amino acids: CASAGLPGLAGAQETQYF. DNA of the CDR3: TGTGCCAGCGCTGGACTCCCGGGACTAGCGGGGGCCCAAGAGACCCAGTACTTC.